This T cell receptor (beta chain) was identified in a study of blood T cell repertoires in COVID-19. The V gene's germline CDR1 is MNHNS and CDR2 SASEGT. The CDR3 length is 15 residues. V was trimmed by 2 bases and J by 1 base, leaving 11 bases between them. Original handling: Nucleated cell number was recorded as an estimate derived from reference gene primer amplification. Method: immunoSEQ multiplex PCR; TCRdb's copy keeps in-frame clones and lacks some. Clone size and V and J calls were adopted from that table, with D and trimming inferred from the DNA. The repertoire holds 270,000 or so clones, approximately 85% seen once, with approximately 6.6% in the top ten.

The V gene is TRBV6-1, the J gene TRBJ1-2; possible D gene TRBD1, 5 bases. The source material was PBMCs or T cells enriched from blood (not recorded which). The TCR comes from a woman aged 45-65 years who had been exposed to COVID-19. CDR3 in DNA: TGTGCCAGCAGTGAAAGGCCAGGGCTTAACTATGGCTACACCTTC. It translates to CASSERPGLNYGYTF.